Each of the 26 T cell receptor beta chains below was sequenced from the same sample in a study of OX40 agonist ivuxolimab in advanced cancers. The table came from immunoSEQ multiplex PCR; TCRdb's copy has only in-frame clones and leaves some out. The table records approximately 74,000 clones, around nine tenths of them present only once. The sample was CD4+ or CD8+ T cells sorted from blood, taken in a trial of the OX40 agonist ivuxolimab. These receptors were collected from an adult with an advanced solid tumor such as melanoma, head and neck, liver or kidney cancer.

This clone was observed a single time. The chain couples TRBV5-6 to TRBJ2-5; D may be TRBD1 (7 bases). Germline V gives CDR1 SGHDT, CDR2 YYEEEE. CDR3 length equals 14 residues. V was clipped by 4 bases and J by 5 bases, with 15 bases between them. CDR3 bases: TGTGCCAGCAGCGGCCAGGGGGGACGTGAGACCCAGTACTTC. It yields the protein CASSGQGGRETQYF.

This chain links TRBV5-1 with TRBJ1-4; unclear D gene. CDR3 size: 12 residues. V lost 2 bases and J lost 5, with 4 bases in between. CDR1 SGHRS and CDR2 YFSETQ come from the germline V gene. CDR3 nucleotide sequence: TGCGCCAGCAGCTTTCTAAATGAAAAACTGTTTTTT. Protein sequence: CASSFLNEKLFF.

This clone occurred a few times. The CDR3 protein is CASSEAMAGPYGYTF. CDR3 in DNA: TGTGCCAGCAGTGAAGCCATGGCAGGACCTTATGGCTACACCTTC. This rearrangement joins TRBV6-1 to TRBJ1-2; D not certain. V gave up 0 bases and J gave up 5 bases, with 13 bases separating them. The CDR3 has 15 residues. Germline V lookup: CDR1 MNHNS, CDR2 SASEGT.

J is TRBJ2-7 and V is TRBV7-2, with 8 bases aligning to TRBD2. The CDR3 loop spans 15 amino acids. CDR1 and CDR2 (germline): SGHTA, FQGNSA. V lost 5 bases to trimming and J lost 3 bases; unmatched junction nucleotides: 9. The CDR3 region has the DNA TGTGCCAGCAGCCCTTTAACGGGAGGGTTCTACGAGCAGTACTTC. It encodes CASSPLTGGFYEQYF.

The chain recombines TRBV2 with TRBJ1-1; D is perhaps TRBD1 (5 bases). The CDR3 has 13 residues. Trimming took off 8 bases at V and 4 bases at J, with 14 bases between the two ends. Germline CDR1 reads SNHLY; CDR2 reads FYNNEI. CDR3 coding DNA: TGTGCCAGCGTGAGCAGGGTGGGCACTGAAGCTTTCTTT. It specifies CASVSRVGTEAFF. Full variable domain (rest looked up from reference TRBV2 and TRBJ1-1): EPEVTQTPSHQVTQMGQEVILRCVPISNHLYFYWYRQILGQKVEFLVSFYNNEISEKSEIFDDQFSVERPDGSNFTLKIRSTKLEDSAMYFCASVSRVGTEAFFGQGTRLTVV.

V usage is TRBV7-3 and J usage is TRBJ2-2; TRBD2 agrees at 9 bases. CDR3 length: 16 amino acids. Trimming removed 5 bases from V and 4 bases from J; junction bases left unmatched: 8. The V gene's germline CDR1 is SGHTA and CDR2 FQGTGA. The CDR3 DNA reads as TGTGCCAGCAGCCCCCCGAGCGGGAGGATCACCGGGGAGCTGTTTTTT. This sequence encodes CASSPPSGRITGELFF.

This clone showed up just once. V is TRBV7-9 and J is TRBJ2-7; D unclear. V lost 4 bases, J lost 6 bases, and 22 bases lay in between. The CDR3 extends over 16 amino acids. CDR1 SEHNR and CDR2 FQNEAQ come from the germline V gene (reference sequence). Here the CDR3 reads CASSSSGGRVQPEQYF. The CDR3 region has the DNA TGTGCCAGCAGCTCCTCGGGCGGACGGGTTCAACCCGAGCAGTACTTC.

Remarks on this clone: The sample carries other DNA sequences with the same CDR3. V is TRBV7-2 and J is TRBJ2-7; the match to TRBD2 covers 8 bases. Germline V gene sequence: CDR1 SGHTA, CDR2 FQGNSA. The J segment lost 3 bases and the V segment lost 6 bases, leaving 4 bases of the junction unmatched. The CDR3 consists of 13 residues. CDR3 protein: CASSFREGYEQYF. The CDR3 region has the DNA TGTGCCAGCAGTTTTCGGGAGGGCTACGAGCAGTACTTC.

The J gene is TRBJ2-7, the V gene TRBV19; TRBD2 aligns across 13 bases. The germline V gene has CDR1 LNHDA and CDR2 SQIVND (reference sequence). The CDR3 loop spans 15 amino acids. With V trimmed by 4 bases and J by 2 bases, 2 bases remained unmatched. The CDR3 sequence is CASSTGTSGAYEQYF. The CDR3 nucleotides are TGTGCCAGTAGTACGGGGACTAGCGGGGCCTACGAGCAGTACTTC.

This chain uses TRBV5-4 with TRBJ2-3; D is possibly TRBD2 (6 bases). Germline V gene sequence: CDR1 SGHNT, CDR2 YYREEE (reference sequence). The CDR3 length is 15 residues. Deletions cut 4 bases from V and 4 bases from J, with 16 bases between. The CDR3 reads CASSGGVPQPDTQYF. The CDR3 DNA sequence: TGTGCCAGCAGCGGAGGGGTTCCCCAACCAGATACGCAGTATTTT.

The chain has TRBV5-6 and TRBJ2-3, with TRBD2 identical over 14 bases. V was pared by 3 bases and J by 4 bases, with 7 bases of the junction left unmatched. This CDR3 has 17 residues. CDR1 and CDR2 (germline): SGHDT, YYEEEE. The CDR3 sequence is CASSSGLAGGRADTQYF. The DNA for the CDR3 is TGTGCCAGCAGCTCTGGACTAGCGGGAGGCAGAGCAGATACGCAGTATTTT.

In its sample, this clone was seen once. The rearrangement joins TRBV9 to TRBJ2-1; 7 nucleotides align to TRBD2. The germline V gene encodes CDR1 SGDLS and CDR2 YYNGEE. The CDR3 is 17 residues long. Trimming at V came to 0 bases and at J to 3 bases, leaving 9 bases not matched to a gene. In DNA, the CDR3 is TGTGCCAGCAGCGTAGGGGCTGCTACGGGAGGCTACAATGAGCAGTTCTTC. This codes for CASSVGAATGGYNEQFF.

This chain uses TRBV30 with TRBJ1-1, with D hard to call. This CDR3 region has 15 residues. The V gene lost 0 bases and the J gene lost 3 bases, with 14 bases spanning the gap. Germline CDR1 reads GTSNPN; CDR2 reads SVGIG (reference sequence). CDR3 sequence reads: CAWSVLNFGYTEAFF. The CDR3 region has the DNA TGTGCCTGGAGTGTATTAAATTTTGGGTACACTGAAGCTTTCTTT.

The V call is TRBV9, the J call TRBJ2-1, with D possibly being TRBD2 (5 bases). The V gene's germline CDR1 is SGDLS and CDR2 YYNGEE. Between the trimmed V and J ends, which lost 8 bases and 2 bases, there was a span of 38 bases. This CDR3 region has 22 residues. The CDR3 spells CARSPIYFTRRATRMAYNEQFF. The CDR3 coding sequence is TGTGCCAGAAGTCCAATTTACTTCACTAGGCGGGCCACTAGGATGGCCTACAATGAGCAGTTCTTC. Looking up the rest from reference TRBV9 and TRBJ2-1 gives the full variable domain: DSGVTQTPKHLITATGQRVTLRCSPRSGDLSVYWYQQSLDQGLQFLIQYYNGEERAKGNILERFSAQQFPDLHSELNLSSLELGDSALYFCARSPIYFTRRATRMAYNEQFFGPGTRLTVL.

This clone was picked up a small number of times. The chain uses TRBV5-1 and TRBJ1-3; the match to TRBD1 covers 7 bases. The CDR3 is 14 residues long. Trimming at V came to 4 bases and at J to 4 bases, leaving 5 bases not matched to a gene. CDR1 is SGHRS and CDR2 is YFSETQ in the germline V gene. This CDR3 is CASSMTGFGNTIYF. In DNA form, the CDR3 reads TGCGCCAGCAGCATGACAGGGTTCGGAAACACCATATATTTT.

This sequence joins TRBV9 and TRBJ2-7, with 13 bases identical to TRBD2. Germline CDR1 and CDR2: SGDLS and YYNGEE. The CDR3 length is 16 residues. V dropped 4 bases and J dropped 4; count of bases not matched to a gene: 8. The CDR3 DNA follows: TGTGCCAGCAGCCCGCGACTAGCGGGAGGAGGGTACGAGCAGTACTTC. This encodes CASSPRLAGGGYEQYF.

This sequence joins TRBV21-1 and TRBJ2-7; the table's D call TRBD2 went unverified against the DNA. TRBV21-1 is deemed a pseudogene. CDR3 length: 15 amino acids. CDR3 region: CASSRGLAGPYEQYF. For the CDR3, the DNA is TGTGCCAGCAGCAGGGGACTAGCGGGACCCTACGAGCAGTACTTC.

This chain links TRBV27 with TRBJ1-5, with D unclear. CDR3 length: 12 residues. Germline loops: CDR1 MNHEY, CDR2 SMNVEV (reference sequence). Trimming removed 6 bases at V and 6 bases at J, with 9 bases between. The CDR3 region has the DNA TGTGCCAGCAGCCTTCCCGGTCAGCCCCAGCATTTT. Residues: CASSLPGQPQHF.

The J gene is TRBJ2-5, the V gene TRBV4-2, with D possibly matching TRBD2 (8 bases). Germline CDR1 is LGHNA and CDR2 is YNFKEQ. This CDR3 comprises 14 residues. The V gene lost 4 bases and the J gene lost 5 bases, with 14 bases spanning the gap. The DNA for the CDR3 is TGTGCCAGCAGCCTCCGGGAGGGGGCGGAGACCCAGTACTTC. It specifies CASSLREGAETQYF.

The CDR3 reads CASSPDRGLFEQYF. The DNA of the CDR3 is TGTGCCAGCAGCCCGGACAGGGGGCTTTTCGAGCAGTACTTC. The chain employs TRBV7-2 and TRBJ2-7, with TRBD1 matching over 11 bases. Trimming at V came to 5 bases and at J to 6 bases, leaving 6 bases not matched to a gene. The CDR3 is 14 amino acids. In germline, CDR1 is SGHTA, CDR2 FQGNSA.

This chain joins TRBV30 and TRBJ1-2; D unresolved. The germline V and J ends were trimmed by 3 bases and 5 bases, with 10 bases remaining between them. Germline V gene sequence: CDR1 GTSNPN, CDR2 SVGIG (reference sequence). The CDR3 contains 12 residues. CDR3 in DNA: TGTGCCTGGAGGCACGTCCTTTATGGCTACACCTTC. Encoded protein: CAWRHVLYGYTF. Full variable domain (remainder filled in from reference TRBV30 and TRBJ1-2): SQTIHQWPATLVQPVGSPLSLECTVEGTSNPNLYWYRQAAGRGLQLLFYSVGIGQISSEVPQNLSASRPQDRQFILSSKKLLLSDSGFYLCAWRHVLYGYTFGSGTRLTVV.

The V call is TRBV19, the J call TRBJ1-3; possible D gene TRBD1, 6 bases. Per germline, CDR1 LNHDA and CDR2 SQIVND (reference sequence). Trimming took off 3 bases at V and 4 bases at J, with 10 bases between the two ends. The CDR3 spans 14 residues. Here the CDR3 reads CASSIRTEGNTIYF. CDR3 in DNA: TGTGCCAGTAGTATCCGGACAGAAGGAAACACCATATATTTT.

The J gene is TRBJ1-4, the V gene TRBV5-1; D might be TRBD1 (5 bases). CDR1 and CDR2 from the germline V gene are SGHRS and YFSETQ. The CDR3 runs to 15 residues. V gave up 4 bases and J gave up 8 bases, with 18 bases separating them. The CDR3 region is CASSNPGGGGEKLFF. CDR3 coding DNA: TGCGCCAGCAGCAATCCCGGTGGCGGGGGGGAAAAACTGTTTTTT.

This clone was observed a handful of times. The V gene is TRBV18, the J gene TRBJ2-7; the D gene could be TRBD1 or TRBD2 (5 bases each). The V end lost 3 bases, the J end lost 4 bases, and 10 bases lay between the germline ends. The CDR3 has 13 residues. The germline gives CDR1 KGHSH, CDR2 LQKENI. CDR3 amino acids: CASSPNGAYEQYF. The CDR3 coding sequence is TGTGCCAGCTCACCGAACGGGGCTTACGAGCAGTACTTC.

CDR3 sequence reads: CASSTGRWNEQFF. Here the CDR3 DNA reads TGTGCCAGCAGCACGGGGCGTTGGAATGAGCAGTTCTTC. The chain is built from TRBV11-3 and TRBJ2-1; possibly TRBD1 or TRBD2 for D (5 bases each). Deletions cut 5 bases from V and 7 bases from J, with 12 bases between. Germline V gene lookup returns CDR1 SGHNT and CDR2 YENEEA. The CDR3 runs 13 residues.

The chain combines TRBV7-6 with TRBJ2-5; 7 bases agree with TRBD1. V lost 2 bases and J lost 4; bases outside the gene matches: 4. Germline CDR1 and CDR2: SGHVS and FNYEAQ. The CDR3 consists of 14 residues. CDR3 residues: CASSLRPGGETQYF. CDR3 coding DNA: TGTGCCAGCAGCTTAAGACCAGGGGGAGAGACCCAGTACTTC. Combining the CDR3 with reference TRBV7-6 and TRBJ2-5 gives the whole variable domain GAGVSQSPRYKVTKRGQDVALRCDPISGHVSLYWYRQALGQGPEFLTYFNYEAQQDKSGLPNDRFSAERPEGSISTLTIQRTEQRDSAMYRCASSLRPGGETQYFGPGTRLLVL.